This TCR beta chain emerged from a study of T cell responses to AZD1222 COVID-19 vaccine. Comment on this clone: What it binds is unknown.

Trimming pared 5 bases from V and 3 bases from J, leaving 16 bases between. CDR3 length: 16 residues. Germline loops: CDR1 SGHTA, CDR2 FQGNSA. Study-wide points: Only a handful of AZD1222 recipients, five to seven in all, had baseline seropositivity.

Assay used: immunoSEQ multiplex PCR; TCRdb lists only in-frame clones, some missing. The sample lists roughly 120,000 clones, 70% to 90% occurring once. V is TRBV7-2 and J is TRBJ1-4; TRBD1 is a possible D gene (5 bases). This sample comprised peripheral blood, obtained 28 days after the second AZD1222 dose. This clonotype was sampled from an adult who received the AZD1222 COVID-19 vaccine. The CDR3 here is CASSAHWGEPNEKLFF. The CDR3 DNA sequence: TGTGCCAGCAGCGCGCACTGGGGGGAGCCTAATGAAAAACTGTTTTTT.